The source of this T cell receptor (beta chain) is a study of blood T cell repertoires in COVID-19. About the research overall: The United States, Italy and Spain were the sources of the acute and convalescent COVID-19 samples.

Per the authors' pipeline: Counts of nucleated cells, estimated from reference gene primer amplification, were obtained. Assay: immunoSEQ multiplex PCR; the TCRdb copy retains only in-frame clones and omits some. V and J calls and clone size follow that table, whereas D and trimming were derived from the DNA. The sample shows 150,000 to 200,000 clones, approximately 86% of them seen only once. The V gene lost 4 bases and the J gene lost 0 bases, with 16 bases spanning the gap. Germline CDR1 SQVTM, CDR2 ANQGSEA. The CDR3 spans 16 residues. Only one count was recorded for this clone. Sequenced input: peripheral blood. The chain links TRBV29-1 to TRBJ1-3; maybe TRBD1 (5 bases). This TCR came from a man aged 45-60 years with active or convalescent COVID-19. The CDR3 is CSVGGGSPTSGNTIYF. In DNA, the CDR3 is TGCAGCGTTGGGGGGGGGAGCCCGACCTCTGGAAACACCATATATTTT.